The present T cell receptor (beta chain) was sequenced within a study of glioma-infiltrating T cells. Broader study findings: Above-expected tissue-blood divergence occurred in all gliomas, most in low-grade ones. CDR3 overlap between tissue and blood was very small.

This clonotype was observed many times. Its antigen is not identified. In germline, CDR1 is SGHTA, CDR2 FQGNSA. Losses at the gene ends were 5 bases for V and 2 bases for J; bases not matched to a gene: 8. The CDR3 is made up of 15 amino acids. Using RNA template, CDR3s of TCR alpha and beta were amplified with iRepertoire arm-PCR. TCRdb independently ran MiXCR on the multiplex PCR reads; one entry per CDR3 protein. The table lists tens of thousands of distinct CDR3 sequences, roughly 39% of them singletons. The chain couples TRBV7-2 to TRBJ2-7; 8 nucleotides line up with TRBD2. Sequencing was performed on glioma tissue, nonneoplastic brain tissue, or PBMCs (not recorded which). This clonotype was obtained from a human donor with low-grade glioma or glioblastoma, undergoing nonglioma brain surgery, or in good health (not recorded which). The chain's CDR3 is CASSIRAGGPYEQYF. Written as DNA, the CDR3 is TGTGCCAGCAGCATAAGGGCGGGGGGCCCCTACGAGCAGTACTTC.